One sample yielded the 8 T cell receptor beta chains listed below, sequenced in a study of T-cell reconstitution after alpha-beta-depleted transplantation in children. A TCRbeta library incorporating unique molecular identifiers was prepared. TCRdb re-analysed the PCR reads in MiXCR, keeping a single row per CDR3 protein. This repertoire shows 200,000 to 300,000 distinct CDR3 sequences, approximately 8.9% found once; its top ten account for 6.3%. Specimen: PBMCs, mostly from graft donor cells, collected 180 days after TCRalphabeta/CD19-depleted stem cell transplant. Source of these receptors: a male patient between 10 and 17 years old who had a stem cell transplant for acute lymphoblastic leukemia, so the T cells may come from the graft donor.

This clonotype was observed many times. This chain connects TRBV27 to TRBJ1-2, with D tentatively TRBD1 (6 bases). V lost 6 bases, J lost 4 bases, and 21 bases lay in between. Germline V gene sequence: CDR1 MNHEY, CDR2 SMNVEV (reference sequence). CDR3 length equals 16 residues. The CDR3 here is CASRPKATGWVYGYTF. The DNA for the CDR3 is TGTGCCAGCAGACCGAAGGCAACAGGGTGGGTCTATGGCTACACCTTC.

This clonotype was recorded at least ten times. V usage is TRBV6-5 and J usage is TRBJ2-4, with a tentative D call TRBD2 (5 bases). This CDR3 is 16 amino acids long. Per the germline V gene, CDR1 is MNHEY and CDR2 is SVGAGI. Trimming pared 2 bases from V and 0 bases from J, leaving 11 bases between. The DNA for the CDR3 is TGTGCCAGCAGTTACGGAGGACTCCTAGCCAAAAACATTCAGTACTTC. It encodes CASSYGGLLAKNIQYF.

In this sample, this clonotype turned up many times. The rearrangement uses TRBV2 and TRBJ1-2; D not certain. The CDR3 is 11 amino acids. Germline V gene data show CDR1 as SNHLY and CDR2 as FYNNEI. Trimming took 10 bases from V and 5 from J, leaving 11 bases between them. The CDR3 coding sequence is TGTGCCATCTTTGACCTTTATGGCTACACCTTC. Translated, it gives CAIFDLYGYTF. The full variable domain, in which reference TRBV2 and TRBJ1-2 provide the parts outside the CDR3, is EPEVTQTPSHQVTQMGQEVILRCVPISNHLYFYWYRQILGQKVEFLVSFYNNEISEKSEIFDDQFSVERPDGSNFTLKIRSTKLEDSAMYFCAIFDLYGYTFGSGTRLTVV.

The table lists this clonotype with many counts. The chain carries TRBV9 and TRBJ2-1; possible D gene TRBD2, 5 bases. Germline lookup yields CDR1 SGDLS and CDR2 YYNGEE. The CDR3 contains 15 residues. Trimming pared 4 bases from V and 4 bases from J, leaving 15 bases between. As DNA, the CDR3 is TGTGCCAGCAGCCCCCGGGTAGCGCCATACAATGAGCAGTTCTTC. This sequence encodes CASSPRVAPYNEQFF.

This chain connects TRBV7-9 to TRBJ2-1, with no clear D. Per the germline V gene, CDR1 is SEHNR and CDR2 is FQNEAQ (reference sequence). Between the trimmed V and J ends, which lost 10 bases and 6 bases, there was a span of 22 bases. The CDR3 is made up of 15 amino acids. The DNA for the CDR3 is TGTGCCATGGCCCTCGCGCTAAGCCGTTTCAATGAGCAGTTCTTC. Translating gives CAMALALSRFNEQFF. Full variable domain (remainder filled in from reference TRBV7-9 and TRBJ2-1): DTGVSQNPRHKITKRGQNVTFRCDPISEHNRLYWYRQTLGQGPEFLTYFQNEAQLEKSRLLSDRFSAERPKGSFSTLEIQRTEQGDSAMYLCAMALALSRFNEQFFGPGTRLTVL.

This clonotype showed up many times. The gene calls are TRBV28 and TRBJ2-1; 8 positions match TRBD2. Germline V CDR1 and CDR2: MDHEN, SYDVKM. Trimming removed 2 bases from V and 6 bases from J; junction bases left unmatched: 12. The CDR3 spans 17 residues. The CDR3 here is CASSLHPSLAGINEQFF. The CDR3 region has the DNA TGTGCCAGCAGTTTACACCCCTCCCTAGCGGGTATCAATGAGCAGTTCTTC.

This clonotype has ten or more counts. The chain uses TRBV24-1 and TRBJ2-1, with 8 positions matching TRBD2. In germline, CDR1 is KGHDR, CDR2 SFDVKD. Trimming cost V 4 bases and J 0 bases; bases outside gene matches: 4. There are 16 residues in the CDR3. CDR3 sequence (DNA): TGTGCCACCAGTGACCCCGGGAGGGGCTCCTACAATGAGCAGTTCTTC. This gives the protein CATSDPGRGSYNEQFF.

This clonotype was counted at least ten times. The chain carries TRBV27 and TRBJ1-2; 11 nucleotides align to TRBD1. J gave up 4 bases and V 3 bases, and 16 bases lay outside the gene matches. CDR3 length equals 19 residues. Germline values: CDR1 MNHEY, CDR2 SMNVEV (reference sequence). CDR3 in amino acids: CASSFRTRDRGEKSYGYTF. For the CDR3, the DNA is TGTGCCAGCAGTTTCCGGACGCGGGACAGGGGGGAAAAGAGCTATGGCTACACCTTC.